The entry below describes one T cell receptor beta chain. No antigen is known for it. Assay used: immunoSEQ multiplex PCR; TCRdb lists only in-frame clones, some missing. The sample has tens of thousands of clones; around 90% are singletons. The data belong to a study of T cell responses to AZD1222 COVID-19 vaccine. Study-wide points: The peak T cell response came first, and repertoires were sampled only after it. Vaccine-related CD4 TCRs covered spike, predominating at 160-218 and 743-854.

Trimming removed 0 bases at V and 7 bases at J, with 14 bases between. CDR3 length equals 15 residues. The germline V gene encodes CDR1 SGHRS and CDR2 YFSETQ. Here the sequenced sample was peripheral blood, taken 28 days after the second AZD1222 dose. The chain links TRBV5-1 to TRBJ2-1; D perhaps matches TRBD2 (5 bases). This clonotype was obtained from an adult who received the AZD1222 COVID-19 vaccine. This CDR3 reads CASSLAGSGVNEQFF. The DNA for the CDR3 is TGCGCCAGCAGCTTGGCGGGGAGTGGAGTAAATGAGCAGTTCTTC.